This T cell receptor (beta chain) was obtained from a study of cytomegalovirus exposure and HLA in healthy donors. Study information: Previous work identified 90 million to 130 million unique TCR beta sequences from 150 million to 200 million T cells.

Germline CDR1 and CDR2: MNHEY and SMNVEV (reference sequence). The CDR3 has 14 residues. V was clipped by 4 bases and J by 2 bases, with 12 bases between them. This PCR relied on a set of 60 Vbeta primers and 13 Jbeta primers. Sequenced by immunoSEQ multiplex PCR; TCRdb stores in-frame clones only, minus some. The repertoire holds about 120,000 clones, with over 60% as singletons. The TCR sequence derives from a female donor in good health and CMV-seronegative. V gene TRBV27 combines with J gene TRBJ2-7; D is possibly TRBD2 (5 bases). The sequenced sample consisted of PBMCs. CDR3 bases: TGTGCCAGCAGTTCGAAGACGACTACCTACGAGCAGTACTTC. It translates to CASSSKTTTYEQYF.